The 8 T cell receptor beta chains below come from one sample, sequenced in a study of T-cell reconstitution after alpha-beta-depleted transplantation in children. Overall study findings and caveats: One year post-transplant, T-cell counts and diversity were largely derived from T cells produced anew.

What these receptors recognize is not known. The authors prepared the TCRbeta library with unique molecular identifiers. Each CDR3 protein gets one entry after TCRdb re-called the PCR reads with MiXCR. Here the sample spans about 300,000 distinct CDR3 sequences, over 7% being singletons. Source: peripheral blood, taken 360 days after TCRalphabeta/CD19-depleted stem cell transplant. These receptors were collected from a female patient aged 2-9 years who had a stem cell transplant for Fanconi anemia, so the T cells may come from the graft donor.

This clonotype came up a few times. V and J are TRBV6-2 or TRBV6-3 and TRBJ1-1; D might be TRBD1 (5 bases). V shed 3 bases and J shed 6 bases, with 8 bases lying between them. Germline V gene data show CDR1 as MNHEY and CDR2 as SVGEGT. The CDR3 spans 12 residues. Here the CDR3 DNA reads TGTGCCAGCAGTTATTCGGGGGCTGAAGCTTTCTTT. This encodes CASSYSGAEAFF.

This clonotype was counted ten times or more. This rearrangement joins TRBV6-1 to TRBJ1-5; D remains unclear. This CDR3 has 12 amino acids. V lost 0 bases and J lost 11, with 8 bases in between. CDR1 is MNHNS, CDR2 SASEGT, per germline. CDR3 sequence: CASSEAMEAQHF. CDR3 nucleotide sequence: TGTGCCAGCAGTGAAGCCATGGAGGCCCAGCATTTT.

In its sample, this clonotype was seen a few times. This chain joins TRBV4-3 and TRBJ1-2; no definite D call. V gave up 0 bases and J gave up 4 bases, with 9 bases separating them. CDR3 length: 14 residues. Per the germline V gene, CDR1 is LGHNA and CDR2 is YSLEER. The CDR3 nucleotides read TGCGCCAGCAGCCAAGATATGGACGGCTATGGCTACACCTTC. Its protein is CASSQDMDGYGYTF.

The sample holds a few counts of this clonotype. J is TRBJ2-1 and V is TRBV9; D gene uncertain. The CDR3 sequence is 17 residues long. Trimming shortened V by 3 bases and J by 9 bases, and 25 bases separated the two germline ends. Germline V lookup: CDR1 SGDLS, CDR2 YYNGEE. Written as DNA, the CDR3 is TGTGCCAGCAGCGCCCCTACCCGATTTCGTCTGAGCAGTGAGCAGTTCTTC. This encodes CASSAPTRFRLSSEQFF.

This clonotype was seen at least ten times. J is TRBJ2-7 and V is TRBV12-3 or TRBV12-4, with D perhaps TRBD2 (5 bases). V dropped 3 bases and J dropped 0 bases, with 9 bases sitting between them. This CDR3 contains 14 residues. CDR3 region: CASSFTGVSYEQYF. CDR3 bases: TGTGCCAGCAGTTTTACCGGGGTCTCCTACGAGCAGTACTTC.

The V gene is TRBV7-2, the J gene TRBJ2-3, with D possibly TRBD1 on 5 matching bases. The CDR3 spans 15 residues. With 7 bases removed from V and 5 bases from J, the gap between germline ends came to 19 bases. Germline lookup yields CDR1 SGHTA and CDR2 FQGNSA. As DNA, the CDR3 is TGTGCCAGCACCCTTCCAGGGATGTTATTAGATACGCAGTATTTT. It translates to CASTLPGMLLDTQYF.

This clonotype was counted at least ten times. The DNA of the CDR3 is TGTGCCAGCAGACCCAAGGAACTAGCGGGGGGGACAGATACGCAGTATTTT. Amino acid sequence: CASRPKELAGGTDTQYF. The chain has TRBV27 and TRBJ2-3; 13 nucleotides align to TRBD2. Unmatched junction bases numbered 9, after V lost 6 bases and J lost 3 bases. The germline gives CDR1 MNHEY, CDR2 SMNVEV (reference sequence). The CDR3 loop spans 17 amino acids.

Many counts were recorded for this clonotype. This rearrangement joins TRBV10-2 to TRBJ2-3, with a tentative D call TRBD2 (6 bases). CDR1 and CDR2 from the germline V gene are WSHSY and SAAADI. The ends were cut back, 2 bases at V and 0 bases at J, with 9 bases in the middle. The CDR3 has 15 amino acids. This CDR3 is CASSETGVSTDTQYF. CDR3 in DNA: TGCGCCAGCAGTGAGACGGGGGTCAGCACAGATACGCAGTATTTT.